This T cell receptor (beta chain) is drawn from a study of shared clonotypes between healthy human individuals. As for the study in general: The cohort had a couple of women and three men, ages 18 to 49. Every donor yielded three CD4 naive, three CD4 memory, two CD8 naive and one CD8 memory plate. The study's findings and limits: A handful of donors shared about 4.5% of their naive CD4 clonotypes.

A few counts support this clone. The target antigen is unknown. TCRdb's copy holds only in-frame clones and misses some; the assay was immunoSEQ multiplex PCR. This sample has a few million clones; around 93% occur once, and the top ten carry over 1.5%. CD45RO-negative, CCR7-positively selected cells formed the naive CD8 fraction, excluding terminally differentiated effector memory CD45RA+ cells. This TCR came from a man aged 18 to 30 in good health. Some clones in this sample may be carry-over from other donors' samples. Sequencing was carried out using naive CD8+ T cells from PBMCs.

As DNA, the CDR3 is TGTGCCAGTAGTATATTTCCGGAAGACACTGAAGCTTTCTTT. Protein: CASSIFPEDTEAFF. V usage is TRBV19 and J usage is TRBJ1-1; D remains unclear. V was trimmed by 2 bases and J by 3 bases, leaving 10 bases between them. The CDR3 loop spans 14 amino acids. Per germline, CDR1 LNHDA and CDR2 SQIVND (reference sequence).